This T cell receptor beta chain appears in the sequencing data of a study of blood T cell repertoires in COVID-19. Study details: Collection of acute and convalescent COVID-19 samples took place in the United States, Italy and Spain. PBMCs, B-cell-depleted T cells, or T cells provided the cDNA or gDNA that made up the material.

Per the original methods: Amplifying reference gene primers gave estimates of nucleated cell counts. Measured with immunoSEQ multiplex PCR; TCRdb has only the in-frame clones, and not every one. Clone size and the V and J calls come from that table; the DNA yielded D and trimming. The data hold approximately 150,000 clones, with more than 75% observed a single time. Germline CDR1 MNHEY, CDR2 SVGEGT. This CDR3 contains 15 residues. The ends lost 6 bases at V and 2 bases at J; junction bases unmatched: 4. V is TRBV6-2 or TRBV6-3 and J is TRBJ2-6, with 7 bases lining up with TRBD1. The origin of this receptor is a woman between 70 and 85 years old with acute or convalescent COVID-19. The source material was peripheral blood. The CDR3 protein is CASSRDRAGANVLTF. The CDR3, as DNA: TGTGCCAGCAGCCGAGACAGGGCTGGGGCCAACGTCCTGACTTTC.